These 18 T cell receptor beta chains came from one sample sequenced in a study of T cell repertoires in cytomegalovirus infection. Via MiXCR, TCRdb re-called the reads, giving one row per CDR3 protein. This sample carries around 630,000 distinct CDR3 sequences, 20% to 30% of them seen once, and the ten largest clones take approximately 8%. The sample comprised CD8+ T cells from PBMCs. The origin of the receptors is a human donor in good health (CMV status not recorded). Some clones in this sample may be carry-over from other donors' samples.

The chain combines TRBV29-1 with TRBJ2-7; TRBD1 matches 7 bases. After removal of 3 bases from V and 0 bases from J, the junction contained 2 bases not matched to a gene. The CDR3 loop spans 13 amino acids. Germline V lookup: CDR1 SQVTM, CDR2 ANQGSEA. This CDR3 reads CSVETGSSYEQYF. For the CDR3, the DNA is TGCAGCGTTGAGACAGGGAGCTCCTACGAGCAGTACTTC.

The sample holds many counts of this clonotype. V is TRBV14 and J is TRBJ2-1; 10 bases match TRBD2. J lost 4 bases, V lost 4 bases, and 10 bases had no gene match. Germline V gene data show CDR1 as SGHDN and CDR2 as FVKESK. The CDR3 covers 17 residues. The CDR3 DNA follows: TGTGCCAGCAGCCTACTTCCGGGACTAGCGACATACAATGAGCAGTTCTTC. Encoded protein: CASSLLPGLATYNEQFF.

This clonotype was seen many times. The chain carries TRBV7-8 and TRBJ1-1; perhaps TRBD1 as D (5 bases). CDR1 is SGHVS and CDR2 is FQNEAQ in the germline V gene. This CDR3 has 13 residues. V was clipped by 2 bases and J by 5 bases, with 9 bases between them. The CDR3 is CASSLRGKTEAFF. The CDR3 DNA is TGTGCCAGCAGCTTACGGGGGAAAACTGAAGCTTTCTTT.

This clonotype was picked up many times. The chain's CDR3 is CASSSGLAGGIYF. CDR3 nucleotides: TGTGCCAGCAGCTCAGGACTAGCGGGGGGTATCTACTTC. The chain combines TRBV7-3 with TRBJ2-5; 14 positions agree with TRBD2. V lost 4 bases to trimming and J lost 14 bases; unmatched junction nucleotides: 6. This CDR3 region has 13 residues. The germline V gene has CDR1 SGHTA and CDR2 FQGTGA.

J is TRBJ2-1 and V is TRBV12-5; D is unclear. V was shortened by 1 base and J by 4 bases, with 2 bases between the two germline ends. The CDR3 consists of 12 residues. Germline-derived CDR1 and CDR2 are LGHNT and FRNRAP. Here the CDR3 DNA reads TGTGCTAGTGGTTTGGCTTACAATGAGCAGTTCTTC. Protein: CASGLAYNEQFF. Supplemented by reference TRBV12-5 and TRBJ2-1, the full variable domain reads DARVTQTPRHKVTEMGQEVTMRCQPILGHNTVFWYRQTMMQGLELLAYFRNRAPLDDSGMPKDRFSAEMPDATLATLKIQPSEPRDSAVYFCASGLAYNEQFFGPGTRLTVL.

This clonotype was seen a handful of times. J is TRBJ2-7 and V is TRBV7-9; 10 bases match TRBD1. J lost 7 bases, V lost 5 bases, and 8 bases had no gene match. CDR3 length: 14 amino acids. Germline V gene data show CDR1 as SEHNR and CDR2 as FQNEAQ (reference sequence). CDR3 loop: CASSGRDRGYEQYV. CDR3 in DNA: TGTGCCAGCAGCGGCCGGGACAGGGGATATGAGCAGTACGTC.

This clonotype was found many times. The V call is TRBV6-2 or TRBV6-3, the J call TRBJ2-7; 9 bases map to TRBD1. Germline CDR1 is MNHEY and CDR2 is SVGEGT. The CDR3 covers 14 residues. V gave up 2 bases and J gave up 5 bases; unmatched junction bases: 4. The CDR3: CASSYLGQGNEQYV. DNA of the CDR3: TGTGCCAGCAGTTACCTGGGACAGGGTAACGAGCAGTACGTC.

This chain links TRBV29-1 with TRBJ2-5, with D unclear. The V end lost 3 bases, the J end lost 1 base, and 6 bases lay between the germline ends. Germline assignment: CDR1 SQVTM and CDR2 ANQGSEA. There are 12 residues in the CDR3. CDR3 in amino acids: CSVDGIQETQYF. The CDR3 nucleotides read TGCAGCGTTGACGGAATCCAAGAGACCCAGTACTTC.

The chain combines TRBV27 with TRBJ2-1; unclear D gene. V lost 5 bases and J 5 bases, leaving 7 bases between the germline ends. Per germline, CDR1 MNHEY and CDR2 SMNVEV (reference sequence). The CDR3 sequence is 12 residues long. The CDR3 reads CASSPDHNEQFF. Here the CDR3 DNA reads TGTGCCAGCAGTCCCGACCACAATGAGCAGTTCTTC.

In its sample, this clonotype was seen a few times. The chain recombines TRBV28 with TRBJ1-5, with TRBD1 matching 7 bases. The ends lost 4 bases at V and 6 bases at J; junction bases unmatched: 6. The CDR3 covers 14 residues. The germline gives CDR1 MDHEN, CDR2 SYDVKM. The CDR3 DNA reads TGTGCCAGCAGTTGGACGCCAGGGGGTCAGCCCCAGCATTTT. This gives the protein CASSWTPGGQPQHF.

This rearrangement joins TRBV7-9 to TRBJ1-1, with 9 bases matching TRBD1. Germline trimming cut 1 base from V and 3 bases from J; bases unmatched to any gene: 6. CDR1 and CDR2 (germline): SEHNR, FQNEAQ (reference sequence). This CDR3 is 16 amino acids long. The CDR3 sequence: CASSLGDRVGDTEAFF. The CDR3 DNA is TGTGCCAGCAGCTTAGGGGACAGGGTGGGAGACACTGAAGCTTTCTTT.

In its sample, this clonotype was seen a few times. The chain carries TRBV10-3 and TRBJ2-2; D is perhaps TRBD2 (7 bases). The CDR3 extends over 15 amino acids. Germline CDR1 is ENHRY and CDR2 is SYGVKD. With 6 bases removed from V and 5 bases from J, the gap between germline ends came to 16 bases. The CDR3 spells CAIRVTKGGTGELFF. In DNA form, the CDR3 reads TGTGCCATCAGGGTCACCAAGGGGGGGACCGGGGAGCTGTTTTTT.

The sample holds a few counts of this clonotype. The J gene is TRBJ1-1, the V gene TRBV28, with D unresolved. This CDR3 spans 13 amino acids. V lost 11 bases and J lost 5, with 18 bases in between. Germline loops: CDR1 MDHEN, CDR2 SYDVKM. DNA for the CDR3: TGTGCCTGCGGAGGGTACTCGGAAACTGAAGCTTTCTTT. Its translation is CACGGYSETEAFF.

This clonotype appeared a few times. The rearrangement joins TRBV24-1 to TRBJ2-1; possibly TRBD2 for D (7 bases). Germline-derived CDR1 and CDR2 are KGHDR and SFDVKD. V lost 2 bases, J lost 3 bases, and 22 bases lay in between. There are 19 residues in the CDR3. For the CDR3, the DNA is TGTGCCACCAGTGATTCCCCCCGGGGGGCTCTCCCAGTCTACAATGAGCAGTTCTTC. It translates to CATSDSPRGALPVYNEQFF.

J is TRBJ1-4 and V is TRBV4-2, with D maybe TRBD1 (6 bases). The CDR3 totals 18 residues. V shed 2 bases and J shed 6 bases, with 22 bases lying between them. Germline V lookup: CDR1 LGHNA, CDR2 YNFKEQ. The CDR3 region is CASSQSPTGGGLDEKLFF. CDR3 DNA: TGTGCCAGCAGCCAATCCCCGACGGGGGGGGGGCTAGATGAAAAACTGTTTTTT.

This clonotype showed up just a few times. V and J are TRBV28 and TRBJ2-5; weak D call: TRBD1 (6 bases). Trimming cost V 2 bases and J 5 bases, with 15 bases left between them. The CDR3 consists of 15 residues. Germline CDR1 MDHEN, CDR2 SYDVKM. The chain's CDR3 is CASSLSQGNVETQYF. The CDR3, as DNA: TGTGCCAGCAGTTTAAGTCAGGGGAACGTCGAGACCCAGTACTTC. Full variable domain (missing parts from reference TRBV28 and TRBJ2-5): DVKVTQSSRYLVKRTGEKVFLECVQDMDHENMFWYRQDPGLGLRLIYFSYDVKMKEKGDIPEGYSVSREKKERFSLILESASTNQTSMYLCASSLSQGNVETQYFGPGTRLLVL.

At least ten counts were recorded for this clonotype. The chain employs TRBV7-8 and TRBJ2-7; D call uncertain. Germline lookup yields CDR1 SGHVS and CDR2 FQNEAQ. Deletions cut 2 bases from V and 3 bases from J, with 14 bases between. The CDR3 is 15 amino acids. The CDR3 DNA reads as TGTGCCAGCAGCTTACGTCCAGCCAGCAGCTACGAGCAGTACGTC. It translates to CASSLRPASSYEQYV.

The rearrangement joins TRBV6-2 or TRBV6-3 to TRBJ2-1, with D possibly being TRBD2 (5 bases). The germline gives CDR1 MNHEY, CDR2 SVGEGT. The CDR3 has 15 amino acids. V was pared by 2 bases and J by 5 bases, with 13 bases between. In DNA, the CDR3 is TGTGCCAGCAGTTACGGGCGGGTGGCCAACAATGAGCAGTTCTTC. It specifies CASSYGRVANNEQFF.